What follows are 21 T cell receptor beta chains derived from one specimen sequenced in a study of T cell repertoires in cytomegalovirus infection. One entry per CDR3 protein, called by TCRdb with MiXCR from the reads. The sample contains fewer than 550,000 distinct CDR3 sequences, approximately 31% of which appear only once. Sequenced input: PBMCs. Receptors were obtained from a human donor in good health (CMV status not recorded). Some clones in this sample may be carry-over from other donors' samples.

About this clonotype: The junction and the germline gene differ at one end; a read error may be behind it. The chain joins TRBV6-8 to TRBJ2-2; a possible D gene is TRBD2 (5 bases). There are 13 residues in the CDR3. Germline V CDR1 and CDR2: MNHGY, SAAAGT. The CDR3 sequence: CASSLLNPGDLFF. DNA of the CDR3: TGTGCCAGCAGTCTGTTGAATCCCGGGGATCTGTTTTTT.

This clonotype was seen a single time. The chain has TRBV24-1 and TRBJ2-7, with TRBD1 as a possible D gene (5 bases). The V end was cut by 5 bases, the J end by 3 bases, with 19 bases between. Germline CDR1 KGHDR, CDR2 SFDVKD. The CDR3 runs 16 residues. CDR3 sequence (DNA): TGTGCCACCAGTGTACGGCTTTGGGGCGATCTCTACGAGCAGTACTTC. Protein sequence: CATSVRLWGDLYEQYF.

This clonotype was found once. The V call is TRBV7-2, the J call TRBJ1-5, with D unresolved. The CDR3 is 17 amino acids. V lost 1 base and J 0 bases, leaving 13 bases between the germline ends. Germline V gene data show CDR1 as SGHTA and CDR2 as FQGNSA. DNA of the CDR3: TGTGCCAGCAGCTTAGAGGGTAGCTTATATAGCAATCAGCCCCAGCATTTT. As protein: CASSLEGSLYSNQPQHF.

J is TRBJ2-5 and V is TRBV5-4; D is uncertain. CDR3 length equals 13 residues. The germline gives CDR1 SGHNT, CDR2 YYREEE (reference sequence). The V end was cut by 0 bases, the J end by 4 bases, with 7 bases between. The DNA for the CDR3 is TGTGCCAGCAGCTTGGTACCATCAGAGACCCAGTACTTC. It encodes CASSLVPSETQYF.

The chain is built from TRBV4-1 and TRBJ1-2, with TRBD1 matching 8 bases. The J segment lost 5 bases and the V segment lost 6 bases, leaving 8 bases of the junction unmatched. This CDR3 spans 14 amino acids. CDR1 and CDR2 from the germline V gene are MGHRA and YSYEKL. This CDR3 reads CASRSQGAGYGYTF. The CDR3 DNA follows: TGCGCCAGCAGGAGCCAGGGGGCAGGGTATGGCTACACCTTC.

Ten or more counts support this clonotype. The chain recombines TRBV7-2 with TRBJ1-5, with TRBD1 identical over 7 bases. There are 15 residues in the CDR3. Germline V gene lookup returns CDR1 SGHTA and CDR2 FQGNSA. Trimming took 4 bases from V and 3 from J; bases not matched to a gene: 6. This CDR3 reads CASSYRQGDNQPQHF. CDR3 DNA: TGTGCCAGCAGCTATAGGCAGGGGGACAATCAGCCCCAGCATTTT.

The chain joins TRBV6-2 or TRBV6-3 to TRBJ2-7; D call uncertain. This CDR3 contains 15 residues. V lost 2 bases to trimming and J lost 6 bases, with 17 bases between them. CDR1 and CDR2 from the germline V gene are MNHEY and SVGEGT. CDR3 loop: CASSYDFAAPSEQYF. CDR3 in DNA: TGTGCCAGCAGTTACGATTTCGCAGCCCCGAGCGAGCAGTACTTC.

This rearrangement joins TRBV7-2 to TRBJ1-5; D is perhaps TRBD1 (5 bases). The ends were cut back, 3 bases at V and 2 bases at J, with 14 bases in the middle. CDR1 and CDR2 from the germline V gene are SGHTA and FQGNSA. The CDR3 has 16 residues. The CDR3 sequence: CASSLSPLGGNQPQHF. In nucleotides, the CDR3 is TGTGCCAGCAGCTTGAGCCCCCTGGGGGGCAATCAGCCCCAGCATTTT.

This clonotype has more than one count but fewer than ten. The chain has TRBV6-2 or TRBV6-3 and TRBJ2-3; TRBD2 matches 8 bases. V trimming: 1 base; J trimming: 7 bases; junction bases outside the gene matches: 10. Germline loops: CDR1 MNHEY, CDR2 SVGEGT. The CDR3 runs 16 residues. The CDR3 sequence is CASSYWGRTSIYTQYF. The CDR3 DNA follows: TGTGCCAGCAGTTACTGGGGTAGGACTAGCATATATACGCAGTATTTT.

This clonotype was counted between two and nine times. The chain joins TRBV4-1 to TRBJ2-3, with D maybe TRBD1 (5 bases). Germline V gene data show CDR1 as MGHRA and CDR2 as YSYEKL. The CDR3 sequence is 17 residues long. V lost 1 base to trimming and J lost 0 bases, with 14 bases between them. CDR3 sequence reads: CASSQVGTGTSTDTQYF. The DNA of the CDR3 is TGCGCCAGCAGCCAAGTCGGTACAGGCACTAGCACAGATACGCAGTATTTT.

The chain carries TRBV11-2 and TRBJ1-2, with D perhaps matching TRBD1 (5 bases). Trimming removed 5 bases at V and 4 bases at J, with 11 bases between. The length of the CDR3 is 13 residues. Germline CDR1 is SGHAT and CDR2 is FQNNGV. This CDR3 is CASSRQSFYGYTF. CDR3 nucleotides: TGTGCCAGCAGCCGACAGAGCTTCTATGGCTACACCTTC.

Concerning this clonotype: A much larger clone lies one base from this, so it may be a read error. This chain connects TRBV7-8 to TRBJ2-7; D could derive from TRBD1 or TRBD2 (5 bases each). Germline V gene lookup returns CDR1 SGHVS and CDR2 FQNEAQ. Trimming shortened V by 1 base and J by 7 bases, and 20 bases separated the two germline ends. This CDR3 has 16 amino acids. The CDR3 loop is CASSLEGRDPSREQYF. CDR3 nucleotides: TGTGCCAGCAGCTTAGAGGGCCGGGACCCTTCGAGGGAGCAGTACTTC.

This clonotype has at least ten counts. The CDR3 nucleotides are TGTGCCAGCAGCTTAGGCCCACCAGATACGCAGTATTTT. It codes for CASSLGPPDTQYF. V and J are TRBV7-6 and TRBJ2-3, with D unresolved. This CDR3 contains 13 residues. The germline CDR1 and CDR2 sequences are SGHVS and FNYEAQ. The ends were cut back, 1 base at V and 4 bases at J, with 6 bases in the middle.

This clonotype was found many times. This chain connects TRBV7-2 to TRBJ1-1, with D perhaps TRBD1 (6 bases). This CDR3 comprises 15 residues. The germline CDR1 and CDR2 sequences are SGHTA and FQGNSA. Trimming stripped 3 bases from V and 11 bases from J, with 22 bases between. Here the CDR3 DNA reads TGTGCCAGCAGCTTGTGGGCCCTAAAAGGGGGAAAGGCTTTCTTT. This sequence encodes CASSLWALKGGKAFF.

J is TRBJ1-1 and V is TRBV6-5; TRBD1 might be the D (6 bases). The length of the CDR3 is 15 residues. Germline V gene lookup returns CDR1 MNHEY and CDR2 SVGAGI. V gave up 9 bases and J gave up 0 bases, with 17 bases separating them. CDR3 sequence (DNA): TGTGCCAGTAAGAGGGGGGCCGGGATGAACACTGAAGCTTTCTTT. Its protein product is CASKRGAGMNTEAFF.

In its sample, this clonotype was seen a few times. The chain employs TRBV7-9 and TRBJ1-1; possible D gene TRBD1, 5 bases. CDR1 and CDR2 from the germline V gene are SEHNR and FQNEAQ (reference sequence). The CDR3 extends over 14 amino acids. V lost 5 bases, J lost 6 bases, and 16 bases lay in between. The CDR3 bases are TGTGCCAGCAGCGCGGCAGGGTGGGGGGCTGAAGCTTTCTTT. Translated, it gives CASSAAGWGAEAFF. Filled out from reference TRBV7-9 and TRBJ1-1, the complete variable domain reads DTGVSQNPRHKITKRGQNVTFRCDPISEHNRLYWYRQTLGQGPEFLTYFQNEAQLEKSRLLSDRFSAERPKGSFSTLEIQRTEQGDSAMYLCASSAAGWGAEAFFGQGTRLTVV.

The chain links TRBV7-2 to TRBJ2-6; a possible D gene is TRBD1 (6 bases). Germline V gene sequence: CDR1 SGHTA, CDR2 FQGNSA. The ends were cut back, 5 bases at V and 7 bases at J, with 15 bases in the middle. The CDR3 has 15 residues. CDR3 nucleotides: TGTGCCAGCAGCATCAGGGGCTCTTGTGCCAACGTCCTGACTTTC. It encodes CASSIRGSCANVLTF.

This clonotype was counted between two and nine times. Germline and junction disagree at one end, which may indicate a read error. The CDR3, as DNA: TGTGCCGGCAGCTTAGCGGGCCGGGACCCTTCGAGGGAGCAGTACTTC. Translation gives CAGSLAGRDPSREQYF. The chain has TRBV7-8 and TRBJ2-7, with TRBD2 matching over 7 bases. Looked up from germline, CDR1 is SGHVS and CDR2 is FQNEAQ. The CDR3 loop spans 16 amino acids.

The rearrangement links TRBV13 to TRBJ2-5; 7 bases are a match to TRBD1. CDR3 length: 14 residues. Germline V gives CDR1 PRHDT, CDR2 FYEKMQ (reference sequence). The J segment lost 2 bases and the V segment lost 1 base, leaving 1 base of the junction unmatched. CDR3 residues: CASSLEGQQETQYF. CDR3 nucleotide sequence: TGTGCCAGCAGCTTAGAGGGACAGCAAGAGACCCAGTACTTC.

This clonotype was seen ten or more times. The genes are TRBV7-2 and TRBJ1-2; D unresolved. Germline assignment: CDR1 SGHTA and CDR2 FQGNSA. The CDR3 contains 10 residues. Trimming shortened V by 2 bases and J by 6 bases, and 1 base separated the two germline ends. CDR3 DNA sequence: TGTGCCAGCAGCTTAAATGGCTACACCTTC. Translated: CASSLNGYTF.

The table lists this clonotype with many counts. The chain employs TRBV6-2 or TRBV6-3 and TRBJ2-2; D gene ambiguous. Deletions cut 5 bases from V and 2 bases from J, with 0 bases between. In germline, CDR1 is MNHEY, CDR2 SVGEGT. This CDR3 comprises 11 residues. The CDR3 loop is CASSNTGELFF. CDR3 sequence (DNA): TGTGCCAGCAGTAACACCGGGGAGCTGTTTTTT.